This T cell receptor (beta chain) was found in a study of T-cell reconstitution after alpha-beta-depleted transplantation in children. The CDR3 totals 16 residues. V gave up 3 bases and J gave up 1 base, with 13 bases separating them. A remark on this clonotype: Its antigen remains unidentified.

For TCRbeta, the library was prepared with unique molecular identifiers. MiXCR, applied by TCRdb to the PCR reads, yields one record per CDR3 protein. Seen here are over 200,000 distinct CDR3 sequences, about a sixth observed once, and the top ten hold around 45%. Notes on the study in general: Newly generated T cells supplied most T-cell counts and diversity one year post-transplant. The study reportedly traced alpha-beta T cells about two months after transplant to several hundred expanded graft clones. There were some patients whose high TCRbeta diversity at day 60 came from surviving recipient T cells and thymic progenitors.

This sample comprised PBMCs, mostly from graft donor cells, obtained 360 days after TCRalphabeta/CD19-depleted stem cell transplant. This TCR was recovered from a male patient aged 2 to 9 who had a stem cell transplant for acute lymphoblastic leukemia, so the T cells may come from the graft donor. The gene calls are TRBV12-3 or TRBV12-4 and TRBJ1-5, with D perhaps TRBD1 (5 bases). For the CDR3, the DNA is TGTGCCAGCAGTTTCGAAGGGGCCATGAGCAATCAGCCCCAGCATTTT. Amino acid sequence: CASSFEGAMSNQPQHF.